These T cell receptor beta chains were read from a single sample in a study of response to subunit inactivated influenza vaccine. TCRdb recomputed calls from the RT-PCR reads with MiXCR, one row per CDR3 protein. The sample lists around 650,000 distinct CDR3 sequences, approximately 14% seen once, with 9.5% to 13% in the top ten. Material: PBMCs from blood, obtained approximately 12 days after vaccination. The receptors come from a man in his fifties or sixties who received an inactivated influenza vaccine. Each CDR3 is given with its conserved first and last residue.

cdr3_aa: CASSQEVTQTQYF; v_call: TRBV4-2
cdr3_aa: CAWSVITPSTDTQYF; v_call: TRBV30
cdr3_aa: CAIREPRVGETQYF; v_call: TRBV10-3
cdr3_aa: CASSRSGRFDEQYF; v_call: TRBV12-3/TRBV12-4
cdr3_aa: CSAESGEGADTQYF; v_call: TRBV20-1
cdr3_aa: CSVEDSPAGVWTWETQYF; v_call: TRBV29-1
cdr3_aa: CASSQDMGQGTGQPQHF; v_call: TRBV4-1
cdr3_aa: CATSDFDGTDTQYF; v_call: TRBV24-1
cdr3_aa: CASSVTYNEQFF; v_call: TRBV25-1
cdr3_aa: CASSVVGDTGELFF; v_call: TRBV9
cdr3_aa: CASRRALETVAYEQYF; v_call: TRBV5-5
cdr3_aa: CATSRDLGGLYEQYF; v_call: TRBV15
cdr3_aa: CSARVLGQGGPLHF; v_call: TRBV20-1
cdr3_aa: CASSPPTWTSGGQETQYF; v_call: TRBV7-8
cdr3_aa: CSARDTSGTDTQYF; v_call: TRBV20-1
cdr3_aa: CASSYSLQAGTGEQYF; v_call: TRBV6-5
cdr3_aa: CASTPTGLGETQYF; v_call: TRBV2
cdr3_aa: CASSPPGGYTDTQYF; v_call: TRBV5-1
cdr3_aa: CASSSSGTANTGELFF; v_call: TRBV7-2
cdr3_aa: CSARDLNGAYEQYF; v_call: TRBV20-1
cdr3_aa: CAIRIGLGTYNEQFF; v_call: TRBV10-3
cdr3_aa: CASSLGAGGTSNAGELFF; v_call: TRBV7-2
cdr3_aa: CASSSQPVGNQPQHF; v_call: TRBV27
cdr3_aa: CASSLYLSGSSYEQYF; v_call: TRBV5-1
cdr3_aa: CASSYRLSTEAFF; v_call: TRBV6-6
cdr3_aa: CASSISDGLLGTDTQYF; v_call: TRBV19
cdr3_aa: CAWSVRGGDEQFF; v_call: TRBV30
cdr3_aa: CASSQDEGAEETQYF; v_call: TRBV3-1
cdr3_aa: CASSPTITGVEGYTF; v_call: TRBV5-1